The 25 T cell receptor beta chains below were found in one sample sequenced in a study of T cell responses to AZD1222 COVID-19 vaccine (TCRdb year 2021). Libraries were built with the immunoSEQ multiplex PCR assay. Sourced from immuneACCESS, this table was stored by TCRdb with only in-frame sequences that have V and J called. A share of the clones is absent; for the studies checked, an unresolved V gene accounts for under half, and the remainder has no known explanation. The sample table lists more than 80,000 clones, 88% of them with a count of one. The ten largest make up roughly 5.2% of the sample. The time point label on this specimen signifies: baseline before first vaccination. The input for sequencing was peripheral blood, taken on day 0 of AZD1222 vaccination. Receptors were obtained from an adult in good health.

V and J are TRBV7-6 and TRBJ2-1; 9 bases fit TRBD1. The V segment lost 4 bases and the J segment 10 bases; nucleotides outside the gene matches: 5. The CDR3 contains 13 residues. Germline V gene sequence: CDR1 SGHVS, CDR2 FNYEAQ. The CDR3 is CASSSGDREEQFF. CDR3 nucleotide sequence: TGTGCCAGCAGCTCCGGGGACAGGGAAGAGCAGTTCTTC.

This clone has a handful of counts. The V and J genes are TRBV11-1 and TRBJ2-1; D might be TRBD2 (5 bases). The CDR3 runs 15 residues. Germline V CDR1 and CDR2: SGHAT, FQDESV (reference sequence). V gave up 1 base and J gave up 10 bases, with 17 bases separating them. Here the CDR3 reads CASSLEAVPGGEQFF. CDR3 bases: TGTGCCAGCAGCTTAGAGGCGGTACCGGGCGGGGAGCAGTTCTTC.

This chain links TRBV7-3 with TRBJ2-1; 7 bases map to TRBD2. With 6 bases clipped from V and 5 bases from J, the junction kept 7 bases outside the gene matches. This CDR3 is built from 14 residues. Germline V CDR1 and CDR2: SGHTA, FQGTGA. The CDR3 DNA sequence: TGTGCCAGCAGACAGACTAGCTTCGACAATGAGCAGTTCTTC. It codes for CASRQTSFDNEQFF.

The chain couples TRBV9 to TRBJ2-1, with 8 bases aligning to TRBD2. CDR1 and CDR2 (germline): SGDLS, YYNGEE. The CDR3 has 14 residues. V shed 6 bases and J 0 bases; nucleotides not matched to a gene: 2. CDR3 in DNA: TGTGCCAGCAATAGCGGGACCTCCTACAATGAGCAGTTCTTC. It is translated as CASNSGTSYNEQFF.

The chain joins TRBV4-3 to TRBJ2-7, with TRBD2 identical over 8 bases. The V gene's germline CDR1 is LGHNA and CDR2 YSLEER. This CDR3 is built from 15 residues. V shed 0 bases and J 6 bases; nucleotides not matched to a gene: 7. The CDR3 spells CASSQDPRLASEQYF. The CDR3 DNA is TGCGCCAGCAGCCAAGATCCTAGACTAGCGAGCGAGCAGTACTTC.

The CDR3 reads CASRGSRLTAYNEQFF. CDR3 sequence (DNA): TGTGCCAGCAGAGGTTCCCGACTGACTGCCTACAATGAGCAGTTCTTC. This sequence joins TRBV28 and TRBJ2-1, with D uncertain. Trimming took 6 bases from V and 2 from J, leaving 17 bases between them. Germline V lookup: CDR1 MDHEN, CDR2 SYDVKM. The CDR3 runs 16 residues.

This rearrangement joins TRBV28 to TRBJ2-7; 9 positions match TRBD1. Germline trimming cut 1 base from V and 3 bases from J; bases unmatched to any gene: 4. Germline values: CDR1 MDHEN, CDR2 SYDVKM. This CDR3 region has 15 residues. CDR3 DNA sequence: TGTGCCAGCAGTTTATACCGGACAGGGGACTACGAGCAGTACTTC. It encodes CASSLYRTGDYEQYF.

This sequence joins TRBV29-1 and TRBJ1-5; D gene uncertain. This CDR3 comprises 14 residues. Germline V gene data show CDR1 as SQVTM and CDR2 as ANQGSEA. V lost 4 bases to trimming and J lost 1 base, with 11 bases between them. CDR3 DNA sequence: TGCAGCGTTGCGGAGCAGATGAGCAATCAGCCCCAGCATTTT. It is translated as CSVAEQMSNQPQHF.

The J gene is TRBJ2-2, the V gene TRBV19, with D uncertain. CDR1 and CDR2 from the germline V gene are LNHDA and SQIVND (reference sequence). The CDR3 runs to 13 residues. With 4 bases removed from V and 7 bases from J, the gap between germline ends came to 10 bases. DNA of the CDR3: TGTGCCAGTAGTACAGACCGGCACGGGGAGCTGTTTTTT. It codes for CASSTDRHGELFF.

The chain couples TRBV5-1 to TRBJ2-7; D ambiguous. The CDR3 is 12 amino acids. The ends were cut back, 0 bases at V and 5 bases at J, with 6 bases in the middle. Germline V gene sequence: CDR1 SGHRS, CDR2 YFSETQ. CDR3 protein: CASSLEGNEQYF. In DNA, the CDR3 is TGCGCCAGCAGCTTGGAGGGTAACGAGCAGTACTTC.

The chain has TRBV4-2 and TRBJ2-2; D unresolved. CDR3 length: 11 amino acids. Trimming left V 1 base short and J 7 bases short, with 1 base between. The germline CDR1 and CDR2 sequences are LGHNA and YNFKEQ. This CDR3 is CASSQGGELFF. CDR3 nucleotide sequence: TGTGCCAGCAGCCAAGGCGGGGAGCTGTTTTTT.

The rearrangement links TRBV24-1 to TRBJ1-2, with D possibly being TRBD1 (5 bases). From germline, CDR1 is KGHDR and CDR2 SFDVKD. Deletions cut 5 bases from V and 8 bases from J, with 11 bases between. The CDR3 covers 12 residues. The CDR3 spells CATSAQGGGYTF. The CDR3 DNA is TGTGCCACCAGTGCCCAGGGAGGCGGCTACACCTTC.

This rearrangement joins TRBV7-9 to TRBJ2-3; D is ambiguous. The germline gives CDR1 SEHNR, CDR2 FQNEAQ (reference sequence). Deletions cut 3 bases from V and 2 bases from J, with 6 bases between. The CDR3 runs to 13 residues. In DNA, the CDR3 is TGTGCCAGCAGCTTTGAGTTCACAGATACGCAGTATTTT. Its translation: CASSFEFTDTQYF.

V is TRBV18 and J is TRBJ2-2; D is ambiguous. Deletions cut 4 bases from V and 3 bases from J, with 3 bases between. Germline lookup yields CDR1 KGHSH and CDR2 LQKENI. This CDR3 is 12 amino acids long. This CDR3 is CASSLDTGELFF. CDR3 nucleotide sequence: TGTGCCAGCTCACTAGACACCGGGGAGCTGTTTTTT.

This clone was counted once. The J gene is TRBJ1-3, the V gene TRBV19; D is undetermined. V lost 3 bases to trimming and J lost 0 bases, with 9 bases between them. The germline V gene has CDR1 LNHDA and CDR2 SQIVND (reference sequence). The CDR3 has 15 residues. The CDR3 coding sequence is TGTGCCAGTAGTATGTCGGCAGCCTCTGGAAACACCATATATTTT. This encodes CASSMSAASGNTIYF. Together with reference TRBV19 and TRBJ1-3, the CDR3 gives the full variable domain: DGGITQSPKYLFRKEGQNVTLSCEQNLNHDAMYWYRQDPGQGLRLIYYSQIVNDFQKGDIAEGYSVSREKKESFPLTVTSAQKNPTAFYLCASSMSAASGNTIYFGEGSWLTVV.

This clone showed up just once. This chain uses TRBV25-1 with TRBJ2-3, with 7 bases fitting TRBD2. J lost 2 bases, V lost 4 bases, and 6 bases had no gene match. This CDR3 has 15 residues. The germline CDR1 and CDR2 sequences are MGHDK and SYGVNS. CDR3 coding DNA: TGTGCCAGCAGTGGGGCTAGCGGTCCCACAGATACGCAGTATTTT. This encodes CASSGASGPTDTQYF. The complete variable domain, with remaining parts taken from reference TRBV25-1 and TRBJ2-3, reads EADIYQTPRYLVIGTGKKITLECSQTMGHDKMYWYQQDPGMELHLIHYSYGVNSTEKGDLSSESTVSRIRTEHFPLTLESARPSHTSQYLCASSGASGPTDTQYFGPGTRLTVL.

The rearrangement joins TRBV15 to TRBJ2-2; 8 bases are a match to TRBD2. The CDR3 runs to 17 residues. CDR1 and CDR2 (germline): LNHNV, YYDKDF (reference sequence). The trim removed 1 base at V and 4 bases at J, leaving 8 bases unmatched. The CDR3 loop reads CATSRGRAGVSTGELFF. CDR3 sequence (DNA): TGTGCCACCAGCAGAGGGAGAGCGGGAGTGAGCACCGGGGAGCTGTTTTTT. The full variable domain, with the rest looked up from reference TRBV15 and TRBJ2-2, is DAMVIQNPRYQVTQFGKPVTLSCSQTLNHNVMYWYQQKSSQAPKLLFHYYDKDFNNEADTPDNFQSRRPNTSFCFLDIRSPGLGDTAMYLCATSRGRAGVSTGELFFGEGSRLTVL.

The DNA for the CDR3 is TGTGCCAGTAGACGACAGGGACTCTTCTCTGGGGCCAACGTCCTGACTTTC. Translating gives CASRRQGLFSGANVLTF. The chain has TRBV19 and TRBJ2-6, with D perhaps matching TRBD1 (7 bases). Germline V lookup: CDR1 LNHDA, CDR2 SQIVND (reference sequence). Trimming took off 6 bases at V and 0 bases at J, with 15 bases between the two ends. The length of the CDR3 is 17 residues.

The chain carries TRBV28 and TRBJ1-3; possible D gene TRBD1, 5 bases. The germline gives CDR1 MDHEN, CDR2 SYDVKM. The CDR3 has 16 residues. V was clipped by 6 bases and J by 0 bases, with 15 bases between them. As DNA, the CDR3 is TGTGCCAGCAGGGTTACAGGAACTAGCTCTGGAAACACCATATATTTT. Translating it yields CASRVTGTSSGNTIYF.

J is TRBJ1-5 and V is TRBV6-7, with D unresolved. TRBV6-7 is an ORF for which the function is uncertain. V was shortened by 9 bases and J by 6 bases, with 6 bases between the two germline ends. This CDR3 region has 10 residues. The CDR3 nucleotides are TGTGCCAGGGGAACTCAGCCCCAGCATTTT. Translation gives CARGTQPQHF.

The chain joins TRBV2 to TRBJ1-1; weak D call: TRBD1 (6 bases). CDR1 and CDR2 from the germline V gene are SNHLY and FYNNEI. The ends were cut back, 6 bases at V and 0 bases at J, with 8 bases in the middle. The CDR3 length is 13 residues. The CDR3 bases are TGTGCCAGCAGCCAGGGGCTGAACACTGAAGCTTTCTTT. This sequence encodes CASSQGLNTEAFF.

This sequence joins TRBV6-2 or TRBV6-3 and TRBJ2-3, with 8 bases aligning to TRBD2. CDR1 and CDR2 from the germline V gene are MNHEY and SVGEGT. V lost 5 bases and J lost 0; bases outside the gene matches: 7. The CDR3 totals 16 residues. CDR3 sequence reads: CASSRGGLSSTDTQYF. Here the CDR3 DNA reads TGTGCCAGCAGTCGGGGGGGATTGTCTAGCACAGATACGCAGTATTTT.

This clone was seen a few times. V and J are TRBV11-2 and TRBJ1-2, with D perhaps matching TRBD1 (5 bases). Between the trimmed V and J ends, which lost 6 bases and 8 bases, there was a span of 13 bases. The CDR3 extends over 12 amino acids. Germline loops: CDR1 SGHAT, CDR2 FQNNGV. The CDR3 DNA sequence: TGTGCCAGCAGACCGCAGGGAGGAGGCTACACCTTC. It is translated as CASRPQGGGYTF.

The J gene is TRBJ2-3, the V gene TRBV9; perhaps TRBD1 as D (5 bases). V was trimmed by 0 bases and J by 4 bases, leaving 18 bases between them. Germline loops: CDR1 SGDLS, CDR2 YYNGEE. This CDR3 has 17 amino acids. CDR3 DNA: TGTGCCAGCAGCGTAGACCCTACAGGTCTGGTAGCAGATACGCAGTATTTT. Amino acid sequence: CASSVDPTGLVADTQYF.

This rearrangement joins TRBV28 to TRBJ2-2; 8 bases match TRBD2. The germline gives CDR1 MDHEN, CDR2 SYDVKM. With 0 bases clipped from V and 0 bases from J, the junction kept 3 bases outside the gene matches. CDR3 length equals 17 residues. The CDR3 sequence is CASSLWSSGPNTGELFF. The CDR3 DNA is TGTGCCAGCAGTTTATGGTCTAGCGGGCCGAACACCGGGGAGCTGTTTTTT.